These 10 T cell receptor beta chains originate from one sample sequenced in a study of technical replicates of blood from a handful of donors. Generated by immunoSEQ multiplex PCR, the TCRdb table keeps only in-frame clones and is missing some. The sample holds 76,000 or so clones; about 91% are singletons and the top ten take 0.25%. Input material: T cells isolated from PBMCs. The origin of the receptors is a human donor in good health.

The V and J genes are TRBV6-1 and TRBJ2-3; TRBD2 matches 14 bases. Losses at the gene ends were 0 bases for V and 1 base for J; bases not matched to a gene: 6. CDR3 length equals 19 residues. Germline CDR1 reads MNHNS; CDR2 reads SASEGT. The CDR3 loop reads CASSEAVPGLAGGTDTQYF. In DNA, the CDR3 is TGTGCCAGCAGTGAAGCGGTACCGGGACTAGCGGGGGGCACAGATACGCAGTATTTT.

V is TRBV18 and J is TRBJ1-2; 9 nucleotides agree with TRBD1. V lost 4 bases to trimming and J lost 2 bases; unmatched junction nucleotides: 5. The V gene's germline CDR1 is KGHSH and CDR2 LQKENI. The CDR3 has 15 residues. CDR3 residues: CASSLQGAKNYGYTF. The CDR3 nucleotides are TGTGCCAGCTCACTACAGGGGGCGAAAAACTATGGCTACACCTTC.

In DNA, the CDR3 is TGTGCCAGCAGCTTGACAGGGAGTAAGTACGAGCAGTACTTC. Protein product: CASSLTGSKYEQYF. This sequence joins TRBV7-9 and TRBJ2-7; 7 bases fit TRBD1. Trimming cost V 3 bases and J 4 bases; bases outside gene matches: 6. CDR1 and CDR2 from the germline V gene are SEHNR and FQNEAQ (reference sequence). This CDR3 comprises 14 residues.

This clone was seen a single time. V usage is TRBV7-8 and J usage is TRBJ1-5; a weak D match, TRBD1 (5 bases). This CDR3 is built from 14 residues. The V and J ends lost 1 base and 6 bases respectively, with 10 bases between them. CDR1 SGHVS and CDR2 FQNEAQ come from the germline V gene. In DNA form, the CDR3 reads TGTGCCAGCAGCTTAGTTCGGGGGGGTCAGCCCCAGCATTTT. Its translation is CASSLVRGGQPQHF.

The chain employs TRBV28 and TRBJ2-7; D uncertain. The CDR3 length is 13 residues. From germline, CDR1 is MDHEN and CDR2 SYDVKM. The V end lost 3 bases, the J end lost 0 bases, and 6 bases lay between the germline ends. The CDR3 here is CASSLPSSYEQYF. DNA of the CDR3: TGTGCCAGCAGTTTGCCGAGCTCCTACGAGCAGTACTTC.

The chain uses TRBV7-2 and TRBJ2-3; D perhaps matches TRBD2 (5 bases). Deletions cut 5 bases from V and 3 bases from J, with 15 bases between. CDR1 and CDR2 (germline): SGHTA, FQGNSA. This CDR3 spans 15 amino acids. The chain's CDR3 is CASSPDSTQTDTQYF. The DNA of the CDR3 is TGTGCCAGCAGCCCGGACTCGACCCAAACAGATACGCAGTATTTT.

The J gene is TRBJ2-7, the V gene TRBV6-6, with D possibly matching TRBD1 (6 bases). Germline-derived CDR1 and CDR2 are MNHNY and SVGAGI (reference sequence). This CDR3 is built from 12 residues. V was trimmed by 2 bases and J by 5 bases, leaving 7 bases between them. CDR3 sequence: CASSYAGDEQYF. The CDR3 DNA reads as TGTGCCAGCAGTTACGCAGGGGACGAGCAGTACTTC.

The rearrangement joins TRBV2 to TRBJ2-5; the match to TRBD2 covers 12 bases. Germline trimming cut 6 bases from V and 5 bases from J; bases unmatched to any gene: 7. Germline values: CDR1 SNHLY, CDR2 FYNNEI. The CDR3 has 15 residues. CDR3 loop: CASRMTSGGLETQYF. The CDR3 DNA reads as TGTGCCAGCAGGATGACTAGCGGGGGTTTGGAGACCCAGTACTTC.

This clone was counted between two and nine times. As DNA, the CDR3 is TGCGCCAGCAGCACCGGACAGGGAATCTCACCCCTCCACTTT. Translated, it gives CASSTGQGISPLHF. The chain joins TRBV5-1 to TRBJ1-6, with 8 bases aligning to TRBD1. This CDR3 spans 14 amino acids. V shed 4 bases, J shed 10 bases, and the junction held 7 bases outside the gene matches. Per germline, CDR1 SGHRS and CDR2 YFSETQ.

The chain recombines TRBV12-5 with TRBJ2-2; D is uncertain. This CDR3 has 11 amino acids. In germline, CDR1 is LGHNT, CDR2 FRNRAP. V was trimmed by 4 bases and J by 7 bases, leaving 4 bases between them. CDR3 sequence: CASGSHGELFF. CDR3 DNA sequence: TGTGCTAGTGGTTCACACGGGGAGCTGTTTTTT.